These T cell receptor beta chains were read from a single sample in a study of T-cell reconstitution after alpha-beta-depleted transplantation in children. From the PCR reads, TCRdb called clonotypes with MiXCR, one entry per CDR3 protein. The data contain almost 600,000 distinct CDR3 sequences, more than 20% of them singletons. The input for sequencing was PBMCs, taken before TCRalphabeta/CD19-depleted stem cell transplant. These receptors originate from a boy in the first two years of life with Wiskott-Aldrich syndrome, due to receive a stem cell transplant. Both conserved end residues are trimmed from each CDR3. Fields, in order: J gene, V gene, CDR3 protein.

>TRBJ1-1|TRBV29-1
SVLGQVNTEAF
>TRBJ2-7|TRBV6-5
ASSYSTGLAGTYEQY
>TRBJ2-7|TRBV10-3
AISAGDDEQY
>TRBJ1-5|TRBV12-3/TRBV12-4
ASSLNKNQPQH
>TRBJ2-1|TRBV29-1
SDRQVSYNEQF
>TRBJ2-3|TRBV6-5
ASSYSKGTDTQY
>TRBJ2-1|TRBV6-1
ASSGTGRNEQF
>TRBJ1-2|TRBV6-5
ASSYRGLGYGYT
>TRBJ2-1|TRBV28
ASSSLPGEQF
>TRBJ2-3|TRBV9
ASSARLHLTDTQY
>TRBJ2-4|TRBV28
ASSLPKDRGRLYMAKNIQY
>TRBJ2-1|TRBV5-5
ASSFGLTGEGGHEQF
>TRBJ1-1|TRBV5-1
ASSPNTGRNTEAF
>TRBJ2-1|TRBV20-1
SARPPSGRANEQF
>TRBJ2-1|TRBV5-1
ASSLAGAHYNEQF